This T cell receptor (beta chain) was documented in a study of graft-versus-host responses after intestinal transplantation. Study details: Anti-thymocyte globulin was used for induction in all recipients, who then took tacrolimus and steroids for roughly 3 years.

CDR1 and CDR2 (germline): SNHLY, FYNNEI. The V and J ends lost 6 bases and 9 bases, in that order; junction bases with no gene match: 11. CDR3 length equals 14 residues. Findings of the study overall: Allografts of patients with graft-donor T cell macrochimerism showed high graft-versus-host to host-versus-graft clone ratios. GvH clones were found in recipient marrow; some appeared first in ileum or blood.

The data were produced by immunoSEQ multiplex PCR, yet TCRdb's version contains in-frame clones alone and is incomplete. The profile covers about 110,000 clones, with about 87% appearing a single time and roughly 0.71% taken by the ten largest. In the case of this clone: The antigen is undetermined.

V and J are TRBV2 and TRBJ2-1; 7 bases match TRBD2. The receptor was derived from a human donor who was the organ donor for an intestinal transplant. Sequencing was performed on unstimulated CD4+ T cells sorted from spleen or lymph node cells, taken before transplant. Written as DNA, the CDR3 is TGTGCCAGCAGCGACGGACTAGGAGGCGGTGAGCAGTTCTTC. Amino acids: CASSDGLGGGEQFF.